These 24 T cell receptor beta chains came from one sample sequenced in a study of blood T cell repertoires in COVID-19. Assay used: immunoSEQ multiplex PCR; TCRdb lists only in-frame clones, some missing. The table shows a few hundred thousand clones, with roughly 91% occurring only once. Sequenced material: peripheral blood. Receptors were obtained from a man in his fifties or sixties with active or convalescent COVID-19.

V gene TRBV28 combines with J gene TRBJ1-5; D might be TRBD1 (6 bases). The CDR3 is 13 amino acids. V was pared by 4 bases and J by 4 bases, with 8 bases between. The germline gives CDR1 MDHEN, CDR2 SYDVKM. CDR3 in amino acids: CASSWTVNQPQHF. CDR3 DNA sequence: TGTGCCAGCAGTTGGACAGTAAATCAGCCCCAGCATTTT.

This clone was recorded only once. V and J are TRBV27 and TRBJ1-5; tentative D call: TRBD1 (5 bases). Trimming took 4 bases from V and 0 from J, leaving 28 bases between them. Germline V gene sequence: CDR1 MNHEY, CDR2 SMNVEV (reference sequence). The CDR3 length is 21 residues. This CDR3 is CASSSRPFPTPTANSNQPQHF. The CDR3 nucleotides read TGTGCCAGCAGTTCCCGCCCTTTTCCCACGCCGACAGCTAATAGCAATCAGCCCCAGCATTTT.

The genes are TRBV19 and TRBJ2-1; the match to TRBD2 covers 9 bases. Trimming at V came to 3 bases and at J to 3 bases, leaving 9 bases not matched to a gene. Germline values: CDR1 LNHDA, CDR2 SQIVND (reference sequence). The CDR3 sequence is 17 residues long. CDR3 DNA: TGTGCCAGTAGTATCTTAGGGACTAGCCCAATCTACAATGAGCAGTTCTTC. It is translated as CASSILGTSPIYNEQFF. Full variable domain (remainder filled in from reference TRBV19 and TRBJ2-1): DGGITQSPKYLFRKEGQNVTLSCEQNLNHDAMYWYRQDPGQGLRLIYYSQIVNDFQKGDIAEGYSVSREKKESFPLTVTSAQKNPTAFYLCASSILGTSPIYNEQFFGPGTRLTVL.

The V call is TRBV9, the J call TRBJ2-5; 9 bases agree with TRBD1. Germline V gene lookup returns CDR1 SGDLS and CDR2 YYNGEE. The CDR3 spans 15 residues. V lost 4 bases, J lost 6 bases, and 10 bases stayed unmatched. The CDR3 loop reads CASSPWDREWQTQYF. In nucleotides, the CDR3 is TGTGCCAGCAGCCCCTGGGACAGGGAATGGCAGACCCAGTACTTC. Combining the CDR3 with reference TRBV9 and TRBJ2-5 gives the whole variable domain DSGVTQTPKHLITATGQRVTLRCSPRSGDLSVYWYQQSLDQGLQFLIQYYNGEERAKGNILERFSAQQFPDLHSELNLSSLELGDSALYFCASSPWDREWQTQYFGPGTRLLVL.

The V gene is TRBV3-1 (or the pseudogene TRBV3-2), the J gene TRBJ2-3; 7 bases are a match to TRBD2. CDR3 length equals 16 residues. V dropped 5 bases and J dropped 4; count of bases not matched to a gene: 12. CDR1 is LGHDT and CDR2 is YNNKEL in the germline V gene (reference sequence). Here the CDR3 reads CASSSVGSGFSDTQYF. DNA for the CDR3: TGTGCCAGCAGCTCAGTGGGTAGCGGGTTTTCAGATACGCAGTATTTT.

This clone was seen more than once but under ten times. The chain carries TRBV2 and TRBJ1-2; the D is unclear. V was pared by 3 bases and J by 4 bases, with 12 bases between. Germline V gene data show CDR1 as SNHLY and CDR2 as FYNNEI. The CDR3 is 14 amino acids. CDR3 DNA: TGTGCCAGCAGTGACGGCGCCAGCGTCTATGGCTACACCTTC. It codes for CASSDGASVYGYTF.

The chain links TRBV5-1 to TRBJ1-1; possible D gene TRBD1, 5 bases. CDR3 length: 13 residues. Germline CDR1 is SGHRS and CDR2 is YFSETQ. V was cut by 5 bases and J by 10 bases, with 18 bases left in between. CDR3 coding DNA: TGCGCCAGCAGTTCCCAAGGGGAGGGAGGAGCTTTCTTT. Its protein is CASSSQGEGGAFF.

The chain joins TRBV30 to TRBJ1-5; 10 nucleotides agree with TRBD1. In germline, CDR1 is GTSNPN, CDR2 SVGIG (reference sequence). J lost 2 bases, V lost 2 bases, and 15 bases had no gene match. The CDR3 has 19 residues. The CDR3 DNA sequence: TGTGCCTGGAGTCCTCTGGGACAGGGGAGAGGATTTGGCAATCAGCCCCAGCATTTT. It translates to CAWSPLGQGRGFGNQPQHF. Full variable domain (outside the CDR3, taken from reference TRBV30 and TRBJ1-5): SQTIHQWPATLVQPVGSPLSLECTVEGTSNPNLYWYRQAAGRGLQLLFYSVGIGQISSEVPQNLSASRPQDRQFILSSKKLLLSDSGFYLCAWSPLGQGRGFGNQPQHFGDGTRLSIL.

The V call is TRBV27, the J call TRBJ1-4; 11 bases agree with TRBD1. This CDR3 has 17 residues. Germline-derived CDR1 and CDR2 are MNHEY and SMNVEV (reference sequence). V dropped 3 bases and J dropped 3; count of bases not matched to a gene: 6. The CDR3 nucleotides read TGTGCCAGCAGTTTTCGGACAGGGGGCGCGGCTAATGAAAAACTGTTTTTT. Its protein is CASSFRTGGAANEKLFF.

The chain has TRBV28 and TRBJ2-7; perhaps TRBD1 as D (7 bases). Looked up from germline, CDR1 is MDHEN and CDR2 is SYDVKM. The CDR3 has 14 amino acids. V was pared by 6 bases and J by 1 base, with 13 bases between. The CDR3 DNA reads TGTGCCAGCAGCAGGGGGGACATTTCCTACGAGCAGTACTTC. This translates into CASSRGDISYEQYF.

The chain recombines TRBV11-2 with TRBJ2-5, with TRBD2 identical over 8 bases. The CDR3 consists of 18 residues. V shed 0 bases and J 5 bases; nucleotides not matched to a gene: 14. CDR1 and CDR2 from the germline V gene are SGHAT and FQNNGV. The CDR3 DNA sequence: TGTGCCAGCAGCTTAGATAGGCGGGGGGCGGCTCTGAGTGAGACCCAGTACTTC. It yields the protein CASSLDRRGAALSETQYF.

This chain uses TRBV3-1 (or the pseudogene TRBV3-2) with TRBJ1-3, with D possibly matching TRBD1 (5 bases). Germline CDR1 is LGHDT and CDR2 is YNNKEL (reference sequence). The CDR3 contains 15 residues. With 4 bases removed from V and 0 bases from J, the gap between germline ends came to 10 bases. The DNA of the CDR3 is TGTGCCAGCAGCCTTGGACAATACTCTGGAAACACCATATATTTT. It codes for CASSLGQYSGNTIYF.

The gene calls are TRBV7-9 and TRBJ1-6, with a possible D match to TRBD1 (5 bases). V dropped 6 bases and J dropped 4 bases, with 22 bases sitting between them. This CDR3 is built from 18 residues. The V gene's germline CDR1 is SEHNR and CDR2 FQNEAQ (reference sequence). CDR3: CASSSGTQGPGYNSPLHF. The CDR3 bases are TGTGCCAGCAGTTCCGGGACTCAAGGCCCGGGGTATAATTCACCCCTCCACTTT.

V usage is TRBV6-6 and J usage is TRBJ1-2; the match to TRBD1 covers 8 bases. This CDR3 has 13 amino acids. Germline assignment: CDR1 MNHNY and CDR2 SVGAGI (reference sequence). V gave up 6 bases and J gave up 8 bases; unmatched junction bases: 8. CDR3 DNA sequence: TGTGCCAGCAGACCCTCGACAGGGGCAGGCTACACCTTC. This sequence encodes CASRPSTGAGYTF.

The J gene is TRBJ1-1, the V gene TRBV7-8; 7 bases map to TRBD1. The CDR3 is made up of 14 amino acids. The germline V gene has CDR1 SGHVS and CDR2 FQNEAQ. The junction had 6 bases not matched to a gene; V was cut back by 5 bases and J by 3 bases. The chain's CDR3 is CASSLPGGDTEAFF. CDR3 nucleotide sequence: TGTGCCAGCAGCCTCCCAGGGGGTGACACTGAAGCTTTCTTT.

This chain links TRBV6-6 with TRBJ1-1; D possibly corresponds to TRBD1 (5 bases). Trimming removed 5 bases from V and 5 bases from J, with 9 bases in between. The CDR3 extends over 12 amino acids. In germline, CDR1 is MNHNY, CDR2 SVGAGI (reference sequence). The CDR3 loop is CASSDSRTEAFF. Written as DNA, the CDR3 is TGTGCCAGCAGTGACAGTCGGACTGAAGCTTTCTTT.

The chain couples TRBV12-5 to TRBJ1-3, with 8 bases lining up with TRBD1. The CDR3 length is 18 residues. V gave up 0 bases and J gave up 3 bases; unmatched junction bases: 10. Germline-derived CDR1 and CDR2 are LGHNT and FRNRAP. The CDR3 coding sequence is TGTGCTAGTGGTTTGGTAGATCGTACAGGGGGATATGGAAACACCATATATTTT. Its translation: CASGLVDRTGGYGNTIYF.

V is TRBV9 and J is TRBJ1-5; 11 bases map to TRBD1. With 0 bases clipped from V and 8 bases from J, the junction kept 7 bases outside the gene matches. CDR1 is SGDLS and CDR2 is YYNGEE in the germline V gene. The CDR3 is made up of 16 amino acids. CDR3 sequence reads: CASSVVRTGGKEPQHF. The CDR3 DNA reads TGTGCCAGCAGCGTAGTCCGGACAGGGGGCAAGGAGCCCCAGCATTTT.

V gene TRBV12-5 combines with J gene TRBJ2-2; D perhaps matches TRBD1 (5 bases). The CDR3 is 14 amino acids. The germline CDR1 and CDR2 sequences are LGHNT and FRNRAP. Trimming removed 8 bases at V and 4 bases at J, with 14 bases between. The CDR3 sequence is CASSAGLITGELFF. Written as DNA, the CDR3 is TGTGCTAGTTCAGCAGGGCTTATCACCGGGGAGCTGTTTTTT. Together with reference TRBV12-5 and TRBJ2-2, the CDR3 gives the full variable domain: DARVTQTPRHKVTEMGQEVTMRCQPILGHNTVFWYRQTMMQGLELLAYFRNRAPLDDSGMPKDRFSAEMPDATLATLKIQPSEPRDSAVYFCASSAGLITGELFFGEGSRLTVL.

The CDR3 is CATSRGQGYEQFF. CDR3 bases: TGTGCCACCAGCAGAGGACAGGGCTATGAGCAGTTCTTC. This rearrangement joins TRBV15 to TRBJ2-1; 7 nucleotides line up with TRBD1. The CDR3 runs to 13 residues. Germline CDR1 reads LNHNV; CDR2 reads YYDKDF (reference sequence). Unmatched junction bases numbered 2, after V lost 1 base and J lost 8 bases.

CDR3 sequence: CASSAGQGAEAFF. In DNA, the CDR3 is TGTGCCAGCAGCGCGGGACAGGGCGCTGAAGCTTTCTTT. The chain is built from TRBV7-2 and TRBJ1-1; 9 nucleotides align to TRBD1. Trimming cost V 5 bases and J 6 bases; bases outside gene matches: 4. The germline V gene has CDR1 SGHTA and CDR2 FQGNSA. The CDR3 is 13 amino acids.

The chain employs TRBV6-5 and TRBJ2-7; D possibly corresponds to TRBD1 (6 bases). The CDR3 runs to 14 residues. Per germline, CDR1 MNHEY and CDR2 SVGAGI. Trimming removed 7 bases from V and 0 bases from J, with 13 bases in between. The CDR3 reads CASTLGTLSYEQYF. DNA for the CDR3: TGTGCCAGCACGCTAGGGACACTCTCCTACGAGCAGTACTTC.

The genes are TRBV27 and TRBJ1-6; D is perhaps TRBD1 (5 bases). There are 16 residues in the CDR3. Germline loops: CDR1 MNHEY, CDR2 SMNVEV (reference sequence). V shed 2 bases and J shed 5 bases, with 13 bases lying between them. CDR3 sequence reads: CASSLRQLRDNSPLHF. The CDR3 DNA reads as TGTGCCAGCAGTTTAAGACAGCTTAGGGATAATTCACCCCTCCACTTT.

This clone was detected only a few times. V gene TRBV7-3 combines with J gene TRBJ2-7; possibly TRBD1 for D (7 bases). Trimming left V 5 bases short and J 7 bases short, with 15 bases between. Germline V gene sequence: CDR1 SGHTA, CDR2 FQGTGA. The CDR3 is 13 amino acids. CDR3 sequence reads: CASSPGGLGEQYF. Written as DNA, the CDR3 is TGTGCCAGCAGCCCAGGGGGGCTTGGAGAGCAGTACTTC.